One and the same sample provided the 12 T cell receptor beta chains below, sequenced in a study of shared T cell receptors in the human thymus. Produced via immunoSEQ multiplex PCR; TCRdb's table is partial and in-frame only. The sample shows roughly 550,000 clones, approximately 78% of them seen only once. The same data also contributed to another study, on human thymus T cells.

The sample was thymocytes. All receptors derive from a boy in the first two years of life with a congenital heart defect.

The chain couples TRBV7-9 to TRBJ2-1, with 7 bases that match TRBD2. V trimming: 4 bases; J trimming: 4 bases; junction bases outside the gene matches: 13. The CDR3 runs 17 residues. Per the germline V gene, CDR1 is SEHNR and CDR2 is FQNEAQ (reference sequence). The CDR3 DNA is TGTGCCAGCAGCTGGGGGAACGGGAGGTTACGGTACAATGAGCAGTTCTTC. Protein sequence: CASSWGNGRLRYNEQFF.

The table lists this clone with a few counts. The V and J genes are TRBV18 and TRBJ1-2; D might be TRBD1 (5 bases). Trimming removed 2 bases from V and 9 bases from J, with 19 bases in between. CDR3 length: 15 residues. Germline values: CDR1 KGHSH, CDR2 LQKENI. CDR3 DNA: TGTGCCAGCTCACCAGGACATACCCACTGTAGGAGCTACACCTTC. Translating gives CASSPGHTHCRSYTF.

This clone showed up just a few times. The gene calls are TRBV4-1 and TRBJ2-3; 11 positions match TRBD1. Per the germline V gene, CDR1 is MGHRA and CDR2 is YSYEKL. This CDR3 comprises 18 residues. Unmatched junction bases numbered 8, after V lost 0 bases and J lost 3 bases. This CDR3 is CASSQDFYGDRGTDTQYF. CDR3 coding DNA: TGCGCCAGCAGCCAAGATTTTTATGGGGACAGGGGGACAGATACGCAGTATTTT.

J is TRBJ1-5 and V is TRBV5-5; D call uncertain. The CDR3 runs to 13 residues. Germline V gene data show CDR1 as SGHKS and CDR2 as YYEKEE (reference sequence). Trimming took 1 base from V and 0 from J, leaving 2 bases between them. CDR3 DNA: TGTGCCAGCAGCTTGTATAGCAATCAGCCCCAGCATTTT. This encodes CASSLYSNQPQHF.

The chain carries TRBV7-3 and TRBJ2-7; 13 positions match TRBD2. The V and J ends lost 0 bases and 3 bases, in that order; junction bases with no gene match: 5. The CDR3 runs 17 residues. Germline CDR1 and CDR2: SGHTA and FQGTGA. The CDR3 reads CASSLTHGTSGIYEQYF. The CDR3 DNA follows: TGTGCCAGCAGCTTAACCCACGGGACTAGCGGGATCTACGAGCAGTACTTC. The full variable domain, with the rest looked up from reference TRBV7-3 and TRBJ2-7, is GAGVSQTPSNKVTEKGKYVELRCDPISGHTALYWYRQSLGQGPEFLIYFQGTGAADDSGLPNDRFFAVRPEGSVSTLKIQRTERGDSAVYLCASSLTHGTSGIYEQYFGPGTRLTVT.

CDR3 amino acids: CASSLLVFYEQYF. As DNA, the CDR3 is TGTGCCAGCAGCTTACTCGTATTCTACGAGCAGTACTTC. The rearrangement joins TRBV11-2 to TRBJ2-7, with unresolved D. CDR3 length: 13 amino acids. The germline CDR1 and CDR2 sequences are SGHAT and FQNNGV. The ends were cut back, 2 bases at V and 3 bases at J, with 8 bases in the middle.

The chain is built from TRBV5-4 and TRBJ2-3; TRBD2 matches at 8 bases. CDR3 size: 17 residues. Germline V gene data show CDR1 as SGHNT and CDR2 as YYREEE (reference sequence). V lost 4 bases to trimming and J lost 1 base; unmatched junction nucleotides: 11. The CDR3 coding sequence is TGTGCCAGCAGCCCGGGGGGGGAAGTCGTTGGCACAGATACGCAGTATTTT. Translating gives CASSPGGEVVGTDTQYF. The complete variable domain, with remaining parts taken from reference TRBV5-4 and TRBJ2-3, reads ETGVTQSPTHLIKTRGQQVTLRCSSQSGHNTVSWYQQALGQGPQFIFQYYREEENGRGNFPPRFSGLQFPNYSSELNVNALELDDSALYLCASSPGGEVVGTDTQYFGPGTRLTVL.

This chain connects TRBV18 to TRBJ1-1, with D possibly matching TRBD1 (6 bases). V dropped 4 bases and J dropped 7 bases, with 7 bases sitting between them. The CDR3 length is 11 residues. Germline V gene data show CDR1 as KGHSH and CDR2 as LQKENI. The CDR3 DNA follows: TGTGCCAGCTCACAACAGGGTGAAGCTTTCTTT. Amino acid sequence: CASSQQGEAFF.

This chain connects TRBV9 to TRBJ2-3; a weak D match, TRBD2 (6 bases). Trimming left V 0 bases short and J 1 base short, with 15 bases between. Germline CDR1 is SGDLS and CDR2 is YYNGEE. CDR3 length: 17 residues. The CDR3 DNA reads TGTGCCAGCAGCGTAGAAGGTGAGGGGACTCGCACAGATACGCAGTATTTT. Translated, it gives CASSVEGEGTRTDTQYF.

The chain uses TRBV29-1 and TRBJ2-7, with 8 positions matching TRBD1. J lost 2 bases, V lost 6 bases, and 9 bases had no gene match. Germline V gene sequence: CDR1 SQVTM, CDR2 ANQGSEA. The CDR3 contains 14 residues. CDR3 in amino acids: CSVAKDRVAYEQYF. For the CDR3, the DNA is TGCAGCGTGGCCAAGGACAGGGTAGCCTACGAGCAGTACTTC.

The rearrangement uses TRBV14 and TRBJ1-6; 10 bases are shared with TRBD1. Trimming took 2 bases from V and 7 from J; bases not matched to a gene: 8. Germline CDR1 SGHDN, CDR2 FVKESK. CDR3 length: 17 amino acids. The CDR3: CASSQSGTGAYNSPLHF. The DNA of the CDR3 is TGTGCCAGCAGCCAATCCGGGACAGGGGCGTACAATTCACCCCTCCACTTT.

This clone has just a few counts. The chain combines TRBV28 with TRBJ2-3; maybe TRBD2 (7 bases). Germline CDR1 and CDR2: MDHEN and SYDVKM. Trimming stripped 4 bases from V and 6 bases from J, with 20 bases between. The CDR3 loop spans 16 amino acids. The CDR3 loop reads CASSSAWARGADTQYF. The CDR3 DNA reads as TGTGCCAGCAGTTCCGCTTGGGCCCGGGGGGCCGATACGCAGTATTTT.